This note documents a single T cell receptor beta chain sequence. This CDR3 has 13 amino acids. In germline, CDR1 is SNHLY, CDR2 FYNNEI. Between the trimmed V and J ends, which lost 1 base and 2 bases, there was a span of 5 bases. The data stem from a study of technical replicates of blood from a few donors. Data came from immunoSEQ multiplex PCR; TCRdb stores just in-frame clones and leaves some out. The sample comprises around 58,000 clones, 85% to 90% of which are singletons, and more than 4% rests with the top ten. The source material was PBMCs. The sequence came from a human donor in good health. Some clones in this sample may be carry-over from other donors' samples. V and J are TRBV2 and TRBJ1-2; D may be TRBD1 (5 bases). The CDR3 DNA is TGTGCCAGCAGTGAAGAGGGGAACTATGGCTACACCTTC. Amino acid sequence: CASSEEGNYGYTF.